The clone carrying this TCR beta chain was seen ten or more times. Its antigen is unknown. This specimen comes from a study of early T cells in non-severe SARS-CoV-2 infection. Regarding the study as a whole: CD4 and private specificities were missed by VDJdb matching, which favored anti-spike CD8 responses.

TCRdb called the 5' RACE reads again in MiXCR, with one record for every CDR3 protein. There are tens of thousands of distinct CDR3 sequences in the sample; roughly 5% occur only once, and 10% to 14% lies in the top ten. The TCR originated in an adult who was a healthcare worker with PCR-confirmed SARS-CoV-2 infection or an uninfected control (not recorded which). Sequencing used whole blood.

CDR3 DNA sequence: TGTGCCAGCAGCGTCTCCGGGACAGGTTCCTACGAGCAGTACTTC. It translates to CASSVSGTGSYEQYF. The chain is built from TRBV9 and TRBJ2-7; 8 bases are shared with TRBD1. CDR1 is SGDLS, CDR2 YYNGEE, per germline. CDR3 size: 15 residues. After removal of 2 bases from V and 1 base from J, the junction contained 5 bases not matched to a gene.